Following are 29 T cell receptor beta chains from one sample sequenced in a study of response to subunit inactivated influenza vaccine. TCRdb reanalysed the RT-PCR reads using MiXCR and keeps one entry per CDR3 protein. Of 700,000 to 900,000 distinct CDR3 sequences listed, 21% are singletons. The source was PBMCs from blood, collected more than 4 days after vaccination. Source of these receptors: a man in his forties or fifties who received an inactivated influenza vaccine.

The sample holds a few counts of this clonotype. The CDR3 is CASSLERASGTQYF. CDR3 DNA: TGTGCCAGCAGCTTAGAGAGGGCTTCCGGTACGCAGTATTTT. The chain couples TRBV7-2 to TRBJ2-3; weak D call: TRBD2 (5 bases). Trimming removed 1 base from V and 8 bases from J, with 13 bases in between. CDR3 length: 14 residues. The germline V gene encodes CDR1 SGHTA and CDR2 FQGNSA.

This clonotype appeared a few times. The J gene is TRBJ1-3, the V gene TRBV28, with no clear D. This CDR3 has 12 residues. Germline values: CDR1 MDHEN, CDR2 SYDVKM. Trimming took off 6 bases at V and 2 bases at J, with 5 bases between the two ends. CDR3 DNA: TGTGCCAGCAGGCTGACTGGAAACACCATATATTTT. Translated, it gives CASRLTGNTIYF. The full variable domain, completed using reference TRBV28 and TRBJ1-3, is DVKVTQSSRYLVKRTGEKVFLECVQDMDHENMFWYRQDPGLGLRLIYFSYDVKMKEKGDIPEGYSVSREKKERFSLILESASTNQTSMYLCASRLTGNTIYFGEGSWLTVV.

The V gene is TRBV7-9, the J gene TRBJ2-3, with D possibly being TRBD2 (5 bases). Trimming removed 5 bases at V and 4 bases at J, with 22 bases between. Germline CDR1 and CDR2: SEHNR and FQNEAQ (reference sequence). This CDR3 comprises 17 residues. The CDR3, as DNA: TGTGCCAGCAGCCCCAATCGACCGGGGATTAGGTCAGATACGCAGTATTTT. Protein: CASSPNRPGIRSDTQYF.

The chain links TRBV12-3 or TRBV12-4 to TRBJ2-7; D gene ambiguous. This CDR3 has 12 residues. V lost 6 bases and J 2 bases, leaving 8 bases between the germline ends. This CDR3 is CASRNSPYEQYF. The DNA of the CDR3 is TGTGCCAGCAGGAACAGCCCCTACGAGCAGTACTTC.

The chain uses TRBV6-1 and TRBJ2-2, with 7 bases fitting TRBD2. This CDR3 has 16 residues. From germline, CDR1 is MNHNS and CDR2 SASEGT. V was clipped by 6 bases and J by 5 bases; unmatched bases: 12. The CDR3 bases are TGTGCCAGCAGCACCGGGAGGCTCGTAGGGACCGGGGAGCTGTTTTTT. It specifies CASSTGRLVGTGELFF.

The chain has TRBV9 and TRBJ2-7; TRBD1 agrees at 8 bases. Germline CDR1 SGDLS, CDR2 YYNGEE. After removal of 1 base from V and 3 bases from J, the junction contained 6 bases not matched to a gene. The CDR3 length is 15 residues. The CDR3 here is CASSVRTGTLYEQYF. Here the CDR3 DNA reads TGTGCCAGCAGCGTAAGGACAGGGACACTCTACGAGCAGTACTTC.

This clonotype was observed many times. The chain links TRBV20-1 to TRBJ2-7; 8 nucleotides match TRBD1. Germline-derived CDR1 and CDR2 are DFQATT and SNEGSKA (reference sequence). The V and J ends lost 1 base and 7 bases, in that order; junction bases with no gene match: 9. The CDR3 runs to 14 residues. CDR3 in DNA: TGCAGTGCTAGAGTGGCGACAGGGGTTTTAGAGCAGTACTTC. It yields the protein CSARVATGVLEQYF.

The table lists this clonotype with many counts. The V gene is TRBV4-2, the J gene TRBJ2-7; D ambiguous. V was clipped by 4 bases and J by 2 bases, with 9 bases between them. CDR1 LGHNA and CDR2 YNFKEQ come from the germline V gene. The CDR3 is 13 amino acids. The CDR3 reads CASSLLRTYEQYF. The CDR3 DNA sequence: TGTGCCAGCAGCCTTCTTCGAACCTACGAGCAGTACTTC.

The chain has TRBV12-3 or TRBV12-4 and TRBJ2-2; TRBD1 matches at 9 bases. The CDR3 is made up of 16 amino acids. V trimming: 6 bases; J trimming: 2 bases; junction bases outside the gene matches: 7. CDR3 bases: TGTGCCAGCAGCTCTGGGACAGGGCCAAACACCGGGGAGCTGTTTTTT. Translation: CASSSGTGPNTGELFF.

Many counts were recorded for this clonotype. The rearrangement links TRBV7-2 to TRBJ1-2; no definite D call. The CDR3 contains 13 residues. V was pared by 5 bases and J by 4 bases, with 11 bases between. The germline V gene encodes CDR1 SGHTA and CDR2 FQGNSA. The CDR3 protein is CASSLGPAYGYTF. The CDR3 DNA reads TGTGCCAGCAGCCTTGGACCGGCCTATGGCTACACCTTC.

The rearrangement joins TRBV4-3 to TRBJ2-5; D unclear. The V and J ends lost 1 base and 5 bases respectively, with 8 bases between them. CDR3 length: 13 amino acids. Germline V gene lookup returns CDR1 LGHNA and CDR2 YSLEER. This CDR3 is CASSQGEWETQYF. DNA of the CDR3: TGCGCCAGCAGCCAAGGTGAATGGGAGACCCAGTACTTC.

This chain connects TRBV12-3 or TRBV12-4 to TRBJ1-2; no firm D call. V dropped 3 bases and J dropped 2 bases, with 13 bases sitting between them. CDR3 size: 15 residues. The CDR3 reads CASSFGGGFNYGYTF. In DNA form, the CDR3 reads TGTGCCAGCAGTTTTGGAGGAGGCTTCAACTATGGCTACACCTTC.

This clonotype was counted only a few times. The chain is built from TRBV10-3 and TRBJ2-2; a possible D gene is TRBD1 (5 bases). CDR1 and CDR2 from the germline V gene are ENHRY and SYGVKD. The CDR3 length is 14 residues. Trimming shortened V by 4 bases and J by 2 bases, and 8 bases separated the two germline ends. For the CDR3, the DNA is TGTGCCATCAGTGGGACAAAAAACACCGGGGAGCTGTTTTTT. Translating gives CAISGTKNTGELFF.

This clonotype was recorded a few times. The CDR3 spells CASSQPRVSGTSGSSYEQYF. The CDR3 DNA reads as TGTGCCAGCAGCCAGCCCAGGGTCTCCGGGACTAGCGGGAGTTCCTACGAGCAGTACTTC. This chain links TRBV4-2 with TRBJ2-7; TRBD2 matches at 14 bases. Looked up from germline, CDR1 is LGHNA and CDR2 is YNFKEQ. The junction had 14 bases not matched to a gene; V was cut back by 3 bases and J by 1 base. This CDR3 comprises 20 residues.

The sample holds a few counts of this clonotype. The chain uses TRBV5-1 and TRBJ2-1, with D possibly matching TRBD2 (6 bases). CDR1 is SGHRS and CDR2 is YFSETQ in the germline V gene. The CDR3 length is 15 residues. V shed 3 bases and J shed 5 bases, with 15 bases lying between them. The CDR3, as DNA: TGCGCCAGCAGCTCGGGAGTCGGCGGCAACAATGAGCAGTTCTTC. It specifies CASSSGVGGNNEQFF. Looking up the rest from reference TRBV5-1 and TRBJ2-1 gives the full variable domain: KAGVTQTPRYLIKTRGQQVTLSCSPISGHRSVSWYQQTPGQGLQFLFEYFSETQRNKGNFPGRFSGRQFSNSRSEMNVSTLELGDSALYLCASSSGVGGNNEQFFGPGTRLTVL.

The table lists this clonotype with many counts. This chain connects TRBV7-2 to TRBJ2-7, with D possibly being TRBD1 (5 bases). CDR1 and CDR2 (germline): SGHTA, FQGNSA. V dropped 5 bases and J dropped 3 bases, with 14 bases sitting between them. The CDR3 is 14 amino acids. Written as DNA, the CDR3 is TGTGCCAGCAGCCTCGACAGAGCCTTCTACGAGCAGTACTTC. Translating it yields CASSLDRAFYEQYF.

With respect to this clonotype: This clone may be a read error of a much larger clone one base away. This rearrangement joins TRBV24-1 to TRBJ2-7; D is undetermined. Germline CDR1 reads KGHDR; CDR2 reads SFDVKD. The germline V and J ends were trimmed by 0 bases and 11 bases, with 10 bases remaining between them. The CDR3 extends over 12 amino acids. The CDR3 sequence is CATSDLRTHKYF. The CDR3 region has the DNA TGTGCCACCAGTGATTTGAGGACCCATAAGTACTTC.

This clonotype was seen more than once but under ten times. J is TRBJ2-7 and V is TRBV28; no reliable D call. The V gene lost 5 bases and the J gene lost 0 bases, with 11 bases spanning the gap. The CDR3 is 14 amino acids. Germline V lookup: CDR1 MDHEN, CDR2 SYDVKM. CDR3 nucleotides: TGTGCCAGCAGTCCCCCGACCCACTCCTACGAGCAGTACTTC. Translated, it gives CASSPPTHSYEQYF.

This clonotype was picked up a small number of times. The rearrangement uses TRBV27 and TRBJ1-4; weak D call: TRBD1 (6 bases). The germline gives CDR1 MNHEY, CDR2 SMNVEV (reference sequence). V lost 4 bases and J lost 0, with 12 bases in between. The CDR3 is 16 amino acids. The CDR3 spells CASSSRTAPTNEKLFF. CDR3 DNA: TGTGCCAGCAGTTCCAGGACAGCCCCAACTAATGAAAAACTGTTTTTT.

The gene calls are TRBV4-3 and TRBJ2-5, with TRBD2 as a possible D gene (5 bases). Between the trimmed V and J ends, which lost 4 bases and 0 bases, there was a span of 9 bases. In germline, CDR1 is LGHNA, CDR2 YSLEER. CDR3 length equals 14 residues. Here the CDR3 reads CASSRERYQETQYF. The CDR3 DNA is TGCGCCAGCAGCCGGGAGCGGTACCAAGAGACCCAGTACTTC.

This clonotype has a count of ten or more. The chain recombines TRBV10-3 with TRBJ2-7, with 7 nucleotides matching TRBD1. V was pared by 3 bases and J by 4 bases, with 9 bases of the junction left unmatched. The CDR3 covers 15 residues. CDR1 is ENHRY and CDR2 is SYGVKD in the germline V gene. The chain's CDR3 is CAISEWTGGGYEQYF. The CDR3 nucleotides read TGTGCCATCAGTGAATGGACAGGCGGCGGGTACGAGCAGTACTTC.

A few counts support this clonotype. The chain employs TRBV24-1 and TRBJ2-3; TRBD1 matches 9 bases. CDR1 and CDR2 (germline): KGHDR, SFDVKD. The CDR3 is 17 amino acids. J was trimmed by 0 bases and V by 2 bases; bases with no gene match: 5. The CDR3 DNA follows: TGTGCCACCAGTGATTATCCGGGACAGGGAAGCACAGATACGCAGTATTTT. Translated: CATSDYPGQGSTDTQYF.

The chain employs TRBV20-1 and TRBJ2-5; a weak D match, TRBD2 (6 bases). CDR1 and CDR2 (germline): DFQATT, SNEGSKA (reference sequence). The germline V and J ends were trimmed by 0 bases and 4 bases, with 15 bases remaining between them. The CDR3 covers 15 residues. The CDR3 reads CSARDQRGGLETQYF. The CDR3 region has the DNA TGCAGTGCTAGAGATCAGAGGGGAGGCTTAGAGACCCAGTACTTC.

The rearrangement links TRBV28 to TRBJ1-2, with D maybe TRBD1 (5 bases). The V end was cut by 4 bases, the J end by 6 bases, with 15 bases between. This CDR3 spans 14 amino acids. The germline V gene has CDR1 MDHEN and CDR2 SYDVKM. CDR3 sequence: CASSSGRDVNGYTF. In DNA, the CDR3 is TGTGCCAGCAGTTCAGGGCGGGATGTGAATGGCTACACCTTC.

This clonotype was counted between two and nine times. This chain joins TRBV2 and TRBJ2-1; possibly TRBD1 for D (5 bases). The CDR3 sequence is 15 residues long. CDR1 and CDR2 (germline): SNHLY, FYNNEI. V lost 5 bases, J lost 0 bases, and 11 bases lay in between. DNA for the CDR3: TGTGCCAGCAGTTGGCTAGACAGCTCCTACAATGAGCAGTTCTTC. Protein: CASSWLDSSYNEQFF.

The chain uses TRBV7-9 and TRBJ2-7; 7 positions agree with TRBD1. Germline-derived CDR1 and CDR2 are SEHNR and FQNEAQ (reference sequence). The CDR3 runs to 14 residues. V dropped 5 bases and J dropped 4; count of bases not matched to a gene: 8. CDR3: CASSGTADSYEQYF. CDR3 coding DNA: TGTGCCAGCAGCGGGACAGCCGATTCTTACGAGCAGTACTTC.

This chain's CDR3 is CASSLDRFVPDTQYF. CDR3 DNA: TGTGCCAGCAGCTTAGATCGATTTGTGCCAGATACGCAGTATTTT. The J gene is TRBJ2-3, the V gene TRBV7-9, with D hard to call. CDR1 and CDR2 (germline): SEHNR, FQNEAQ (reference sequence). V dropped 1 base and J dropped 4 bases, with 12 bases sitting between them. The CDR3 loop spans 15 amino acids.

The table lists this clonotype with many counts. This CDR3 reads CAIGQTGTYTDTQYF. Here the CDR3 DNA reads TGTGCCATCGGTCAAACAGGGACGTACACAGATACGCAGTATTTT. The chain is built from TRBV10-3 and TRBJ2-3; D is perhaps TRBD1 (6 bases). Trimming stripped 8 bases from V and 2 bases from J, with 17 bases between. The germline V gene has CDR1 ENHRY and CDR2 SYGVKD. The length of the CDR3 is 15 residues.

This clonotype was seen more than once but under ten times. The CDR3 spells CASSPGLAGGPYEQYF. The CDR3 nucleotides read TGTGCCAGCAGCCCGGGTCTAGCGGGAGGGCCCTACGAGCAGTACTTC. J is TRBJ2-7 and V is TRBV6-1, with 12 bases that match TRBD2. This CDR3 has 16 residues. V trimming: 6 bases; J trimming: 2 bases; junction bases outside the gene matches: 8. The V gene's germline CDR1 is MNHNS and CDR2 SASEGT.